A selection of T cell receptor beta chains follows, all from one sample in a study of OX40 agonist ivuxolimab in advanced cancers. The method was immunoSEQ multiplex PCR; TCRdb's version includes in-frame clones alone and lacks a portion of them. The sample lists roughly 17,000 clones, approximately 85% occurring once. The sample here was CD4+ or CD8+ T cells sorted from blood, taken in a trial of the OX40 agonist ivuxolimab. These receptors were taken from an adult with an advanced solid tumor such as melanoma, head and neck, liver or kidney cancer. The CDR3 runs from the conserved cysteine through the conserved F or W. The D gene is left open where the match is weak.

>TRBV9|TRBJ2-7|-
CANSVGATEYEQYF
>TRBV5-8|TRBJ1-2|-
CASSLPGLNGYTF
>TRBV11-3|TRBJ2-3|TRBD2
CASSGAGGFLSTDTQYF
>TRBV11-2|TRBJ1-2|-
CASSLGPGEGIF
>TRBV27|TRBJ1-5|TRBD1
CASSINTGAGQPQHF
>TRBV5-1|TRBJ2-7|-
CASSLAWGYGEQYF
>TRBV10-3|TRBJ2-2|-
CAINENTGELFF
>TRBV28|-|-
CASSLRLSYEQYF
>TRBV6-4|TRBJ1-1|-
CASSAQPGGTEAFF
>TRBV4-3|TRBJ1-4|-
CASSQGGGFEKLFF
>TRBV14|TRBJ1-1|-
CASSRRGTEAFF
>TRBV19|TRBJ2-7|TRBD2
CASSIPGGGRADEQYF
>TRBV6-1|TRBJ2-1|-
CASSETAWGVGSYNEQFF
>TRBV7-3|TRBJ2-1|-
CASSKEGGEQFF
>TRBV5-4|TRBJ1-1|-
CASSLFREAATEAFF
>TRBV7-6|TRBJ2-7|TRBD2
CASSLALAGDGYEQYF
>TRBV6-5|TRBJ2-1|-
CASSPDSNNEQFF
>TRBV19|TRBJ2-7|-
CASSTGGGARNEQYF
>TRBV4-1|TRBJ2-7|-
CASSQDGEGTSLEQYF
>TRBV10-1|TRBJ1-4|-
CASRGTELSPPATNEKLFF
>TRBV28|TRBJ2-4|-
CASRRQELAKNIQYF
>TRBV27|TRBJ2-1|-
CASSLWSGSQWEQFF
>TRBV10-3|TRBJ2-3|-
CAISDPREADTQYF
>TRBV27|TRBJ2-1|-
CASSLLAPPPYNEQFF
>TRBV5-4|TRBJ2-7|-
CASSFGQPYEQYF
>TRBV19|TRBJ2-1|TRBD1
CASSGTAYNEQFF
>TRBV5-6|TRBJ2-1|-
CASSLVTGNNEQFF
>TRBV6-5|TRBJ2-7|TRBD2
CASSTTSKGEQYF
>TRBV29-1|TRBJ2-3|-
CSVGRLDTQYF
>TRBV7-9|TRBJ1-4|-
CASSSTEKLFF
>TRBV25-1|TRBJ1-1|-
CASSEFRTGRTEAFF
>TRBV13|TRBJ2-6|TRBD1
CASSPQGATVRFGANVLTF
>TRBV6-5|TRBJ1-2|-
CASSYDTWAYGYTF
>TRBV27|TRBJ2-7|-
CAVRLWGEQYF
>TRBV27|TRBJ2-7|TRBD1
CASSLSPWTGGIYEQYF
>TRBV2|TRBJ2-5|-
CASTVLPYRETQYF
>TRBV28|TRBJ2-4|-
CASSFPTSGKNIQYF
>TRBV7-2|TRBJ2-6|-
CASSWSSAGANVLTF
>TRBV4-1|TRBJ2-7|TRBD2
CASSQDRLAGQYEQYF
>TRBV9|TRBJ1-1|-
CASGLTEDTEAFF
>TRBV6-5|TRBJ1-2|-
CASSYSTPVGYGYTF
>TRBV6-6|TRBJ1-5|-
CATTGGGVLQPQHF
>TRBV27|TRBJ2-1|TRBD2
CASRLGGRESYNEQFF
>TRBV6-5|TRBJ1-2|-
CASSYANPANYGYTF
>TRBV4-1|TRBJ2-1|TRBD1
CASSNPTGGAYNEQFF
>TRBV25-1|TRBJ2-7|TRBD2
CASSDLAGDIYEQYF
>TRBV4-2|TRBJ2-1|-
CASSYQGSVYNEQFF
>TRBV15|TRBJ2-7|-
CATSRDRRSSYEQYF
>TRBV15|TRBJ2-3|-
CATSRDLGPSSTDTQYF
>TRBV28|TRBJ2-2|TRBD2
CASSPTSGIPGELFF